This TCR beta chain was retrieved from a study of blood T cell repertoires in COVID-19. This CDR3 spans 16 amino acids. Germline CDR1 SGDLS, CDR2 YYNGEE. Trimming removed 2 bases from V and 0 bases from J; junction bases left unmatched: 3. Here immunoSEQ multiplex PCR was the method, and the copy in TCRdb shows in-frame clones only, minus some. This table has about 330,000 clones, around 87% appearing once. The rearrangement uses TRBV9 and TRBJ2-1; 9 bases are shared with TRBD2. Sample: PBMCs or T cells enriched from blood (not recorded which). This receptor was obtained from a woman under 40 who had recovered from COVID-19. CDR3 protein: CASSVLAGSSYNEQFF. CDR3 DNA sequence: TGTGCCAGCAGCGTCCTAGCGGGGAGCTCCTACAATGAGCAGTTCTTC. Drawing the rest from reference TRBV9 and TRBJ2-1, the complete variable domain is DSGVTQTPKHLITATGQRVTLRCSPRSGDLSVYWYQQSLDQGLQFLIQYYNGEERAKGNILERFSAQQFPDLHSELNLSSLELGDSALYFCASSVLAGSSYNEQFFGPGTRLTVL.